This TCR beta chain came from a study of T-cell reconstitution after alpha-beta-depleted transplantation in children. J gave up 3 bases and V 4 bases, and 15 bases lay outside the gene matches. The germline gives CDR1 SGHTA, CDR2 FQGNSA. The CDR3 consists of 18 residues. As it was prepared, the TCRbeta library received unique molecular identifiers. TCRdb re-derived calls from the PCR reads in MiXCR, one entry per CDR3 protein. The sample yields some 310,000 distinct CDR3 sequences, 20% to 30% seen once. This clonotype was counted at least ten times. No antigen is known for it. Study-wide results and caveats: After transplant, at about two months, alpha-beta T cells were reportedly derived from several hundred expanded graft clones.

The specimen was PBMCs, mostly from graft donor cells, collected 180 days after TCRalphabeta/CD19-depleted stem cell transplant. This clonotype was obtained from a male patient under 18 who had a stem cell transplant for acute lymphoblastic leukemia, so the T cells may come from the graft donor. V gene TRBV7-2 combines with J gene TRBJ2-1; TRBD2 matches at 7 bases. The CDR3 DNA reads as TGTGCCAGCAGCTCGGTAATAGGGGCGGGAGCAAACTACAATGAGCAGTTCTTC. It translates to CASSSVIGAGANYNEQFF.